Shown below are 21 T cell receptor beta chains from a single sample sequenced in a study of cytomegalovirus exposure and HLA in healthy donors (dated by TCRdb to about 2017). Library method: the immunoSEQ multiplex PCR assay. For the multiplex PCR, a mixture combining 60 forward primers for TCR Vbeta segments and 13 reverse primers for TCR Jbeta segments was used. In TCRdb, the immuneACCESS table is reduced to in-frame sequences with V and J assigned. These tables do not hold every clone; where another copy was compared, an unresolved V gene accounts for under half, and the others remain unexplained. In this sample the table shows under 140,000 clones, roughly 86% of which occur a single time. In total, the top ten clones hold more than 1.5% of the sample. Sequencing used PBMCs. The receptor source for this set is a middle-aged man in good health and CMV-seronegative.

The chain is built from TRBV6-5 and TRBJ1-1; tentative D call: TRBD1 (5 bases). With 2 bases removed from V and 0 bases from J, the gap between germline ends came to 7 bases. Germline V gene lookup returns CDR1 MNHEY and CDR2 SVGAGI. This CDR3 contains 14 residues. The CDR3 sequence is CASSYGGMNTEAFF. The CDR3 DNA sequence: TGTGCCAGCAGTTACGGGGGGATGAACACTGAAGCTTTCTTT.

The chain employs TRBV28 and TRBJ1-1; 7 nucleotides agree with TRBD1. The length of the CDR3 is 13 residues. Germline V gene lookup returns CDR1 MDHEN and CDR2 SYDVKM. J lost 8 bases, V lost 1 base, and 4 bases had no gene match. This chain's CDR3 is CASSLFGTAEAFF. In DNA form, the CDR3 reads TGTGCCAGCAGTTTATTCGGGACAGCAGAAGCTTTCTTT.

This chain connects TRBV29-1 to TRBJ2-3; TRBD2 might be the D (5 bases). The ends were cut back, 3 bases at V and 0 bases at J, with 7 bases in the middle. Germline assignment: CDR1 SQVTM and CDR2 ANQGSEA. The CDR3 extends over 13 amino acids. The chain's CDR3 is CSVDTGSTDTQYF. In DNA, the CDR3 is TGCAGCGTTGATACGGGGAGCACAGATACGCAGTATTTT.

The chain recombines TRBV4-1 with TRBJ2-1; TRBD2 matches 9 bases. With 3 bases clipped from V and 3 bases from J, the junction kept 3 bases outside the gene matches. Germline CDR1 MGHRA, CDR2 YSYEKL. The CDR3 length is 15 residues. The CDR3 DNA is TGCGCCAGCAGCCAGAGACTAGCGGACTACAATGAGCAGTTCTTC. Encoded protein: CASSQRLADYNEQFF.

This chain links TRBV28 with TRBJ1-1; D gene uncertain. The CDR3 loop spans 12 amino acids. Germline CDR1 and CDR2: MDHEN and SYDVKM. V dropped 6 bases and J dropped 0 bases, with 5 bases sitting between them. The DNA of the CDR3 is TGTGCCAGCAGAACAGTGAACACTGAAGCTTTCTTT. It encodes CASRTVNTEAFF. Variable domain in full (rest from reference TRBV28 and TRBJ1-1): DVKVTQSSRYLVKRTGEKVFLECVQDMDHENMFWYRQDPGLGLRLIYFSYDVKMKEKGDIPEGYSVSREKKERFSLILESASTNQTSMYLCASRTVNTEAFFGQGTRLTVV.

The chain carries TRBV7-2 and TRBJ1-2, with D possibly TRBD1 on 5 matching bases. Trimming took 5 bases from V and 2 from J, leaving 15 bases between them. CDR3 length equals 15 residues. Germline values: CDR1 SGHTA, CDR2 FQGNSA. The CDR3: CASSPEGVWNYGYTF. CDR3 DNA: TGTGCCAGCAGCCCCGAAGGGGTTTGGAACTATGGCTACACCTTC.

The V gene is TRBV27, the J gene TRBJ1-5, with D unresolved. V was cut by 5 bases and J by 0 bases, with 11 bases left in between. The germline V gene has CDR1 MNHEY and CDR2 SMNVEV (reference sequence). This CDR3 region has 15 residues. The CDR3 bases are TGTGCCAGCAGTAAGACTGACGGTAGCAATCAGCCCCAGCATTTT. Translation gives CASSKTDGSNQPQHF.

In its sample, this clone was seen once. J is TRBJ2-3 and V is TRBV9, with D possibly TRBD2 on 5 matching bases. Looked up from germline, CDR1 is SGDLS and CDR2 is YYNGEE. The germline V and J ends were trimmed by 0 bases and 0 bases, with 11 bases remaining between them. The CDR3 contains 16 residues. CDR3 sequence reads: CASSVESGTSTDTQYF. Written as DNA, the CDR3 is TGTGCCAGCAGCGTAGAAAGCGGAACTAGCACAGATACGCAGTATTTT.

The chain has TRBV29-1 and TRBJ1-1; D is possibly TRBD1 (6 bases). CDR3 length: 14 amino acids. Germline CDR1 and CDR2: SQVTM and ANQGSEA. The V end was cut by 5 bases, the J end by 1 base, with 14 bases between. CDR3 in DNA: TGCAGCGTTAAACCGGGGGGGGCGAACACTGAAGCTTTCTTT. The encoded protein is CSVKPGGANTEAFF.

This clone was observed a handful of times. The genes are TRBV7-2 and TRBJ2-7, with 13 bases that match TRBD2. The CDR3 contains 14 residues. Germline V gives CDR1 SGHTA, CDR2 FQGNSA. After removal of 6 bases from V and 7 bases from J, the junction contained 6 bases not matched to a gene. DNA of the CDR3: TGTGCCAGCAGGCAACTAGCGGGGGGGAGTGAGCAGTACTTC. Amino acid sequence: CASRQLAGGSEQYF.

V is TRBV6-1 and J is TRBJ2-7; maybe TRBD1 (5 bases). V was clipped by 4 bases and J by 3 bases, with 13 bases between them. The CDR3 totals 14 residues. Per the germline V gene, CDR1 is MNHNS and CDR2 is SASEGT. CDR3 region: CASSGARVLYEQYF. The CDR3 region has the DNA TGTGCCAGCAGTGGTGCCAGGGTACTCTACGAGCAGTACTTC.

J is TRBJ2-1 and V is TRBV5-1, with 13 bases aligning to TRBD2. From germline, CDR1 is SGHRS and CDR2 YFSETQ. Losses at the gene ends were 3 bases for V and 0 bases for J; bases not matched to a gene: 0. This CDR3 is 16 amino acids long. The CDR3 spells CASSWTSGGSYNEQFF. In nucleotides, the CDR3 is TGCGCCAGCAGCTGGACTAGCGGGGGCTCCTACAATGAGCAGTTCTTC.

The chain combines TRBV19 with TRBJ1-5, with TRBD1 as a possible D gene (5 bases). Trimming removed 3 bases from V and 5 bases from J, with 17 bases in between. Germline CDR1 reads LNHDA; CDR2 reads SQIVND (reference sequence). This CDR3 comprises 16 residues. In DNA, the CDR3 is TGTGCCAGTAGTATTCGGGCAGGGCGAAATTATCAGCCCCAGCATTTT. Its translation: CASSIRAGRNYQPQHF.

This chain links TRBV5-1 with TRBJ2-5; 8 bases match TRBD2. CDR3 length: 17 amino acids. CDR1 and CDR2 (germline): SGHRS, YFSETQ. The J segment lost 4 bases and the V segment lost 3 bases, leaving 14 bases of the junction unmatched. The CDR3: CASSSSSRGGRGETQYF. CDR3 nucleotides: TGCGCCAGCAGCTCATCGAGCCGGGGGGGCCGAGGAGAGACCCAGTACTTC.

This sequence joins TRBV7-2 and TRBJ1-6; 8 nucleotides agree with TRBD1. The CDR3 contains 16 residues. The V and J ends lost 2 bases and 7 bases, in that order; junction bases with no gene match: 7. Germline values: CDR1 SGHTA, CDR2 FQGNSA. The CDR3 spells CASSLQGALGNSPLHF. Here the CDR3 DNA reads TGTGCCAGCAGCTTACAGGGGGCGCTGGGAAATTCACCCCTCCACTTT.

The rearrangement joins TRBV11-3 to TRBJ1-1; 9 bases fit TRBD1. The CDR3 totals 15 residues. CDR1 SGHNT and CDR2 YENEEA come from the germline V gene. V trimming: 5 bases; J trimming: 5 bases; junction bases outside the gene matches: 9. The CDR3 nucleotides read TGTGCCAGCAGCACGGGACAGGGAGGTGCGACTGAAGCTTTCTTT. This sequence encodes CASSTGQGGATEAFF. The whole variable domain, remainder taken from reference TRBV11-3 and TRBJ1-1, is EAGVVQSPRYKIIEKKQPVAFWCNPISGHNTLYWYLQNLGQGPELLIRYENEEAVDDSQLPKDRFSAERLKGVDSTLKIQPAELGDSAVYLCASSTGQGGATEAFFGQGTRLTVV.

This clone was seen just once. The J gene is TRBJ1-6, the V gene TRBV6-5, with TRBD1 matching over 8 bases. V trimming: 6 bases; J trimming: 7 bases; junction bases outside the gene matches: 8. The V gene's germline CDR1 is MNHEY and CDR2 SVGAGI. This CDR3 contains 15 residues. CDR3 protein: CASSRSGQANSPLHF. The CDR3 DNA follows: TGTGCCAGCAGCCGGTCGGGACAGGCAAATTCACCCCTCCACTTT.

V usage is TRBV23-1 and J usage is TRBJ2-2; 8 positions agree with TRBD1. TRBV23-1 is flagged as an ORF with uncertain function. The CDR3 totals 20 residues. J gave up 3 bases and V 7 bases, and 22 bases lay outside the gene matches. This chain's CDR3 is CASTTLWTGFPDLYTGELFF. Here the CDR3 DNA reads TGCGCCAGCACCACGTTATGGACAGGGTTTCCCGACCTATACACCGGGGAGCTGTTTTTT.

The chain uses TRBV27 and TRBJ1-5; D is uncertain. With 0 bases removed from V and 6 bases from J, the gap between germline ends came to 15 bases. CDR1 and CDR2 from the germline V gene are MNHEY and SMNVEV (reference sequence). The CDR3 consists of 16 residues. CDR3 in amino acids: CASSLSPTVGSQPQHF. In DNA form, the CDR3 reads TGTGCCAGCAGTTTATCCCCTACGGTAGGGAGTCAGCCCCAGCATTTT.

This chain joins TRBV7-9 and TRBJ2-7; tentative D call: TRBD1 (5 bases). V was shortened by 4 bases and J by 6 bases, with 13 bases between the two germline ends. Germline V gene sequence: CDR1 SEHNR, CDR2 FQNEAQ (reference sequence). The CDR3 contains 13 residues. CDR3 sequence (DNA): TGTGCCAGCAGCTGGGGTACTGGGGCCGAGCAGTACTTC. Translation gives CASSWGTGAEQYF. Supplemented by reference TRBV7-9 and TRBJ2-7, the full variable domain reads DTGVSQNPRHKITKRGQNVTFRCDPISEHNRLYWYRQTLGQGPEFLTYFQNEAQLEKSRLLSDRFSAERPKGSFSTLEIQRTEQGDSAMYLCASSWGTGAEQYFGPGTRLTVT.

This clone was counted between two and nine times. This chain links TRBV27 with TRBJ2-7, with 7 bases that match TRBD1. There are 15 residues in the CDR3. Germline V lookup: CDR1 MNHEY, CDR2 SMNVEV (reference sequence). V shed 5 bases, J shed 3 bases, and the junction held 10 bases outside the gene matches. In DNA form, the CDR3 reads TGTGCCAGCAGTCAACAGGGGACCATGTACTACGAGCAGTACTTC. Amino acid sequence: CASSQQGTMYYEQYF.